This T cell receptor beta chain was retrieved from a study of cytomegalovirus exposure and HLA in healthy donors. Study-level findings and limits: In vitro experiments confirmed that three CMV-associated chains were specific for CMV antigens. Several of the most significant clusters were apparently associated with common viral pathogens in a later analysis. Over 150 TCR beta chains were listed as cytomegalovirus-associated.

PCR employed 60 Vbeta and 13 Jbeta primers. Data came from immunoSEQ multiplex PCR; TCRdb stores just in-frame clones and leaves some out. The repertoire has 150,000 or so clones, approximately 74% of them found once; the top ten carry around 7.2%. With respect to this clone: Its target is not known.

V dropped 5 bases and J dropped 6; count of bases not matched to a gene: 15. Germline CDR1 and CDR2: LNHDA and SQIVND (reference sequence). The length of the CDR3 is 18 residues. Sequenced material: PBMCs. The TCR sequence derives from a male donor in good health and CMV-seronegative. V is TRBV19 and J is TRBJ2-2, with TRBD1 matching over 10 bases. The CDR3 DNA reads TGTGCCAGTAGTTGGGACAGGGGAGGTTTTATTAGATCCGGGGAGCTGTTTTTT. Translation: CASSWDRGGFIRSGELFF.